This T cell receptor beta chain comes out of a study of T cell repertoires in cytomegalovirus infection. A single record per CDR3 protein comes from TCRdb applying MiXCR to the reads. Altogether 200,000 to 300,000 distinct CDR3 sequences are present, around 12% being singletons, with the ten largest covering approximately 1.6%. This clonotype was picked up many times. Antigen specificity is unknown. Notes on the study in general: The cumulative frequency of public TCR beta families distinguished individuals who carried CMV together with the relevant HLA. HLA-C-restricted CMV-specific TCR beta clonotypes were dominant in the ex vivo response.

The sequence was collected from a human donor in good health (CMV status not recorded). Some clones in this sample may be carry-over from other donors' samples. Sample: PBMCs.

This chain's CDR3 is CASIKAERPDTQYF. CDR3 nucleotides: TGTGCCAGCATCAAAGCGGAACGGCCAGATACGCAGTATTTT. The V and J genes are TRBV6-2 or TRBV6-3 and TRBJ2-3; tentatively, D is TRBD2 (5 bases). Between the trimmed V and J ends, which lost 7 bases and 4 bases, there was a span of 15 bases. Germline CDR1 MNHEY, CDR2 SVGEGT. The CDR3 sequence is 14 residues long.